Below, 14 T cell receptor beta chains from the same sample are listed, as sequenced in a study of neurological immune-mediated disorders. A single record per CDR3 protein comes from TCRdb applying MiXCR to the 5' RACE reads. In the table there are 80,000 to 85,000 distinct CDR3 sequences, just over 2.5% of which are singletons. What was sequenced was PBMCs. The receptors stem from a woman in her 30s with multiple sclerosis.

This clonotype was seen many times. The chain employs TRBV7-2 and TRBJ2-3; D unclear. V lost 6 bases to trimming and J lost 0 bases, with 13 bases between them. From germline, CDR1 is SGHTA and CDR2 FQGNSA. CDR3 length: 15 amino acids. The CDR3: CASRLTRSSTDTQYF. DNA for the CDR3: TGTGCCAGCAGACTTACCCGGTCTAGCACAGATACGCAGTATTTT.

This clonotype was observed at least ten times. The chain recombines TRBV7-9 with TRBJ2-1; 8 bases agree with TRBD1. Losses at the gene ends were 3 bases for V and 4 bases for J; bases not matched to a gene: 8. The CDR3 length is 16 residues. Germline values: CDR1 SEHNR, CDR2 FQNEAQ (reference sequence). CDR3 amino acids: CASSFWTGITYNEQFF. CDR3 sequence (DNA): TGTGCCAGCAGCTTCTGGACAGGGATTACTTACAATGAGCAGTTCTTC. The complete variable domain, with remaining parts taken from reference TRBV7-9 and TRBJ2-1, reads DTGVSQNPRHKITKRGQNVTFRCDPISEHNRLYWYRQTLGQGPEFLTYFQNEAQLEKSRLLSDRFSAERPKGSFSTLEIQRTEQGDSAMYLCASSFWTGITYNEQFFGPGTRLTVL.

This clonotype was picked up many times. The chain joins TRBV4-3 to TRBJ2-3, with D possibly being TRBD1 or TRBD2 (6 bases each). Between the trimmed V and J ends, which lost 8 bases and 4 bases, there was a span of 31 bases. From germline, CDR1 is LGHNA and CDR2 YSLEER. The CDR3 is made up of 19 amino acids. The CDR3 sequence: CASRPVPTGRRRGADTQYF. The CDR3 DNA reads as TGCGCCAGCCGTCCGGTCCCCACCGGTCGGCGGAGGGGGGCAGATACGCAGTATTTT.

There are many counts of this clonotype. The CDR3 region has the DNA TGTGCCAGCAGTTTAACCCGACAGGGTGGCCCTGAAGCTTTCTTT. This gives the protein CASSLTRQGGPEAFF. V gene TRBV12-3 or TRBV12-4 combines with J gene TRBJ1-1; 7 bases align to TRBD1. This CDR3 has 15 amino acids. J gave up 6 bases and V 2 bases, and 9 bases lay outside the gene matches.

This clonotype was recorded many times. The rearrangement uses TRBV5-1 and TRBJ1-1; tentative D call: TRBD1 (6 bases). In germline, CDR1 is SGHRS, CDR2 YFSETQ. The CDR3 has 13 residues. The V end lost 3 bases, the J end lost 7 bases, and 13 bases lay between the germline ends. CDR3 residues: CASSSLGGSEAFF. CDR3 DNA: TGCGCCAGCAGCTCATTAGGGGGAAGTGAAGCTTTCTTT.

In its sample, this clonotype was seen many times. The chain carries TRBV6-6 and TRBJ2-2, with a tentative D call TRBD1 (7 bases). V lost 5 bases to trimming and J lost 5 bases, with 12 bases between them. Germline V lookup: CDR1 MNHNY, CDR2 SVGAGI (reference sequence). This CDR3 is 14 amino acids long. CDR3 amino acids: CASSDRAGTGELFF. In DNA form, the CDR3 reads TGTGCCAGCAGTGACAGGGCGGGGACCGGGGAGCTGTTTTTT.

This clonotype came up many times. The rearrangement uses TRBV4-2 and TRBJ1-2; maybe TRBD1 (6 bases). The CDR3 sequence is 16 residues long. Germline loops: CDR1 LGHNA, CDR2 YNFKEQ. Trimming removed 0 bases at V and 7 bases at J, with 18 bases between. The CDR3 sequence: CASSQEGTGRDSGYTF. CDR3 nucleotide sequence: TGTGCCAGCAGCCAAGAGGGAACAGGGAGGGACTCTGGCTACACCTTC.

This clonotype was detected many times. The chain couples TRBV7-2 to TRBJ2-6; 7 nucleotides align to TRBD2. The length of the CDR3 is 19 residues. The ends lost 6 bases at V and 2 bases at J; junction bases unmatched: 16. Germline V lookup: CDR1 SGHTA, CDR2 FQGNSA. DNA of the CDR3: TGTGCCAGCAGACTACTAGCGCGGGAAACAGGCACTGGGGCCAACGTCCTGACTTTC. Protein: CASRLLARETGTGANVLTF.

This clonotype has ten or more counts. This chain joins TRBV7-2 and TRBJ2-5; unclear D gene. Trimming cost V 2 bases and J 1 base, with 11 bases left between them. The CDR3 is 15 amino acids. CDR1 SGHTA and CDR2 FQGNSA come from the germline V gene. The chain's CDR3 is CASSLIYSAQETQYF. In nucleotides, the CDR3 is TGTGCCAGCAGCTTAATCTATTCGGCCCAAGAGACCCAGTACTTC.

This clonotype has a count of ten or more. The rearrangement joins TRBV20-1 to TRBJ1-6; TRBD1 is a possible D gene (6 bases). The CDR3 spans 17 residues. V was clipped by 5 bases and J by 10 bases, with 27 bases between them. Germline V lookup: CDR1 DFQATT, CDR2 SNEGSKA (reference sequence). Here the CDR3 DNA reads TGCAGTGCTCCCCCCGCCGGGACATCCGAGGGTTGGTCACCCCTCCACTTT. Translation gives CSAPPAGTSEGWSPLHF.

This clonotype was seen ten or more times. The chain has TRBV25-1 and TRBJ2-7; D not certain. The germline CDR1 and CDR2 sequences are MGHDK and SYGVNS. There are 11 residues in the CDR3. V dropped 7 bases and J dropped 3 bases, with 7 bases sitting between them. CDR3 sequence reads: CASTKGYEQYF. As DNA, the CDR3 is TGTGCCAGCACTAAAGGCTACGAGCAGTACTTC.

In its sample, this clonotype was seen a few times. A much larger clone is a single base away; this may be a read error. In DNA, the CDR3 is TGCGACAGCAGCTCAAACAATGAGCAGTTCTTC. Translation gives CDSSSNNEQFF. The chain carries TRBV5-1 and TRBJ2-1, with D unclear. The CDR3 extends over 11 amino acids. Per germline, CDR1 SGHRS and CDR2 YFSETQ.

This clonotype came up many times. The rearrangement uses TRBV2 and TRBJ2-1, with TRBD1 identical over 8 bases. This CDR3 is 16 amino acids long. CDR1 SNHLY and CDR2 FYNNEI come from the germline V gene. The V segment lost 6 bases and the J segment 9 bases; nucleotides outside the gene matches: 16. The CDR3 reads CASRGLTGARGSEQFF. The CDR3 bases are TGTGCCAGCAGGGGCCTGACAGGGGCCCGAGGGAGTGAGCAGTTCTTC. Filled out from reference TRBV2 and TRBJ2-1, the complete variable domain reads EPEVTQTPSHQVTQMGQEVILRCVPISNHLYFYWYRQILGQKVEFLVSFYNNEISEKSEIFDDQFSVERPDGSNFTLKIRSTKLEDSAMYFCASRGLTGARGSEQFFGPGTRLTVL.

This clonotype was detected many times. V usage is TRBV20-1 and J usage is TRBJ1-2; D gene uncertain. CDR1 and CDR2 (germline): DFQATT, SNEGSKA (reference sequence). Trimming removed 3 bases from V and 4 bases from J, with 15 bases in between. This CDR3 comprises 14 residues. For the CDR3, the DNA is TGCAGTGCTAGCGATAGGACGGCGATCTATGGCTACACCTTC. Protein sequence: CSASDRTAIYGYTF.